The 20 T cell receptor beta chains reported below all come from one sample, sequenced in a study of Graves' ophthalmopathy and Graves' hyperthyroidism. Investigators amplified TCR beta CDR3 regions from RNA transcripts. An opening RT-PCR round employed HTBI primers and preceded a second-round multiplex PCR. One entry per CDR3 protein, called by TCRdb with MiXCR from the multiplex PCR reads. This sample has 400,000 to 500,000 distinct CDR3 sequences, with about 21% found just once. Sequences were obtained from peripheral blood. These receptors came from a woman younger than 30 with stable Graves' hyperthyroidism.

This clonotype was recorded at least ten times. The gene calls are TRBV27 and TRBJ1-1, with D perhaps matching TRBD1 (6 bases). The V gene's germline CDR1 is MNHEY and CDR2 SMNVEV (reference sequence). The CDR3 consists of 11 residues. V shed 6 bases and J shed 8 bases, with 10 bases lying between them. Here the CDR3 reads CASRTGSEAFF. CDR3 bases: TGTGCCAGCAGGACAGGCTCCGAAGCTTTCTTT.

This clonotype was found many times. The chain is built from TRBV6-2 or TRBV6-3 and TRBJ2-4; D ambiguous. The V gene's germline CDR1 is MNHEY and CDR2 SVGEGT. This CDR3 region has 12 residues. Trimming stripped 2 bases from V and 13 bases from J, with 12 bases between. CDR3 in amino acids: CASSYDPDIQYF. Written as DNA, the CDR3 is TGTGCCAGCAGTTACGATCCGGATATCCAGTACTTC.

This clonotype was seen ten or more times. The chain is built from TRBV7-9 and TRBJ1-1, with D unresolved. The CDR3 runs to 13 residues. The V end lost 5 bases, the J end lost 0 bases, and 7 bases lay between the germline ends. Germline lookup yields CDR1 SEHNR and CDR2 FQNEAQ (reference sequence). CDR3 region: CASSPEVNTEAFF. The CDR3 region has the DNA TGTGCCAGCAGCCCCGAGGTGAACACTGAAGCTTTCTTT.

At least ten counts were recorded for this clonotype. The chain carries TRBV7-9 and TRBJ2-7; D not certain. The CDR3 consists of 12 residues. V lost 2 bases to trimming and J lost 6 bases, with 8 bases between them. Germline V gene sequence: CDR1 SEHNR, CDR2 FQNEAQ (reference sequence). The CDR3, as DNA: TGTGCCAGCAGCTTAAAAAAGGGCGAGCAGTACTTC. The encoded protein is CASSLKKGEQYF.

This clonotype was seen only a few times. This sequence joins TRBV18 and TRBJ2-2; 7 positions agree with TRBD2. V was pared by 4 bases and J by 2 bases, with 4 bases of the junction left unmatched. The CDR3 is 15 residues long. Germline values: CDR1 KGHSH, CDR2 LQKENI. The CDR3 sequence: CASSHRDYNTGELFF. In nucleotides, the CDR3 is TGTGCCAGCTCACACCGGGACTACAACACCGGGGAGCTGTTTTTT.

This clonotype showed up many times. The rearrangement uses TRBV24-1 and TRBJ1-2, with a weak D call TRBD1 (6 bases). V was trimmed by 4 bases and J by 3 bases, leaving 11 bases between them. The CDR3 sequence is 14 residues long. Germline loops: CDR1 KGHDR, CDR2 SFDVKD. This CDR3 is CATSEQGKDYGYTF. In DNA, the CDR3 is TGTGCCACCAGTGAGCAGGGGAAGGACTATGGCTACACCTTC.

There are many counts of this clonotype. CDR3 region: CASSRDGNYGYTF. CDR3 DNA sequence: TGCGCCAGCAGTAGGGATGGGAACTATGGCTACACCTTC. The chain uses TRBV5-1 and TRBJ1-2; D uncertain. V lost 5 bases and J lost 2, with 10 bases in between. The CDR3 extends over 13 amino acids. CDR1 and CDR2 (germline): SGHRS, YFSETQ. Filled out from reference TRBV5-1 and TRBJ1-2, the complete variable domain reads KAGVTQTPRYLIKTRGQQVTLSCSPISGHRSVSWYQQTPGQGLQFLFEYFSETQRNKGNFPGRFSGRQFSNSRSEMNVSTLELGDSALYLCASSRDGNYGYTFGSGTRLTVV.

This clonotype came up a few times. The chain uses TRBV9 and TRBJ2-7, with D unresolved. V gave up 3 bases and J gave up 0 bases, with 7 bases separating them. Germline CDR1 is SGDLS and CDR2 is YYNGEE. The CDR3 spans 13 residues. DNA of the CDR3: TGTGCCAGCAGCGCCTATAGCTCCTACGAGCAGTACTTC. Translating it yields CASSAYSSYEQYF.

This clonotype was detected ten times or more. The junction departs from the called germline gene at one end, perhaps through a read error. The chain has TRBV28 and TRBJ1-1; 7 bases fit TRBD1. The CDR3 sequence is 12 residues long. Germline V gene data show CDR1 as MDHEN and CDR2 as SYDVKM. For the CDR3, the DNA is TGTGCCAGCAAGACAGGGAACCCTGAAGCTTTCTTT. Amino acids: CASKTGNPEAFF.

The sample holds a few counts of this clonotype. In nucleotides, the CDR3 is TGTGCCAGCACGGAGGCGGGGGCAGAGACCCAGTACTTC. Translated: CASTEAGAETQYF. The J gene is TRBJ2-5, the V gene TRBV27; D is perhaps TRBD2 (7 bases). The germline V and J ends were trimmed by 7 bases and 4 bases, with 13 bases remaining between them. CDR3 size: 13 residues. CDR1 is MNHEY, CDR2 SMNVEV, per germline (reference sequence).

This clonotype was recorded a few times. V usage is TRBV6-2 or TRBV6-3 and J usage is TRBJ2-2, with 12 bases matching TRBD2. With V trimmed by 6 bases and J by 6 bases, 5 bases remained unmatched. The germline V gene encodes CDR1 MNHEY and CDR2 SVGEGT. The CDR3 covers 15 residues. The CDR3 here is CASSRLAGEPGELFF. The CDR3 nucleotides are TGTGCCAGCAGCCGACTAGCGGGGGAACCCGGGGAGCTGTTTTTT.

V is TRBV7-9 and J is TRBJ1-1, with TRBD1 as a possible D gene (6 bases). Per germline, CDR1 SEHNR and CDR2 FQNEAQ (reference sequence). Trimming cost V 3 bases and J 12 bases, with 14 bases left between them. CDR3 length: 12 residues. CDR3 bases: TGTGCCAGCAGCTTGCGAAGGGGGTTAACTTTCTTT. It yields the protein CASSLRRGLTFF.

The gene calls are TRBV11-2 and TRBJ1-1; 7 bases are shared with TRBD1. This CDR3 comprises 12 residues. With V trimmed by 5 bases and J by 8 bases, 5 bases remained unmatched. Germline V gene lookup returns CDR1 SGHAT and CDR2 FQNNGV. DNA of the CDR3: TGTGCCAGCAGCGGCGACAGGGCCGAAGCTTTCTTT. Amino acid sequence: CASSGDRAEAFF.

The rearrangement links TRBV4-2 to TRBJ1-1, with no clear D. Germline CDR1 is LGHNA and CDR2 is YNFKEQ. Trimming left V 0 bases short and J 9 bases short, with 14 bases between. The CDR3 runs to 14 residues. The CDR3 loop is CASSQEDIGEKAFF. The CDR3 DNA reads TGTGCCAGCAGCCAAGAAGATATAGGAGAGAAAGCTTTCTTT.

The table lists this clonotype with many counts. V gene TRBV6-5 combines with J gene TRBJ2-2; 7 bases line up with TRBD1. The CDR3 totals 15 residues. V was clipped by 6 bases and J by 5 bases; unmatched bases: 9. Per germline, CDR1 MNHEY and CDR2 SVGAGI. In DNA, the CDR3 is TGTGCCAGCAGATCGACAGGGTTCGGAACCGGGGAGCTGTTTTTT. Translated: CASRSTGFGTGELFF.

This clonotype has at least ten counts. The chain links TRBV18 to TRBJ1-1, with 8 nucleotides matching TRBD1. J gave up 4 bases and V 0 bases, and 4 bases lay outside the gene matches. The CDR3 contains 15 residues. Germline V gene lookup returns CDR1 KGHSH and CDR2 LQKENI. Written as DNA, the CDR3 is TGTGCCAGCTCACCACCGGACAGGGACGGCACTGAAGCTTTCTTT. This translates into CASSPPDRDGTEAFF.

The chain uses TRBV6-4 and TRBJ1-2; maybe TRBD1 (5 bases). V was shortened by 3 bases and J by 8 bases, with 13 bases between the two germline ends. Germline values: CDR1 MRHNA, CDR2 SNTAGT. This CDR3 is 13 amino acids long. The CDR3 spells CASSERGGFGYTF. CDR3 nucleotide sequence: TGTGCCAGCAGTGAACGCGGGGGATTCGGCTACACCTTC.

The chain is built from TRBV27 and TRBJ2-7; 13 bases match TRBD2. There are 15 residues in the CDR3. V was pared by 6 bases and J by 5 bases, with 7 bases of the junction left unmatched. Looked up from germline, CDR1 is MNHEY and CDR2 is SMNVEV (reference sequence). The CDR3, as DNA: TGTGCCAGCAGACTGGGACTAGCGGGGATACACGAGCAGTACTTC. Amino acids: CASRLGLAGIHEQYF.

This clonotype has at least ten counts. The chain employs TRBV2 and TRBJ2-2, with TRBD2 matching over 11 bases. The germline CDR1 and CDR2 sequences are SNHLY and FYNNEI. This CDR3 is built from 17 residues. Trimming took 4 bases from V and 1 from J; bases not matched to a gene: 5. The CDR3 sequence is CASSVALAGGNTGELFF. Written as DNA, the CDR3 is TGTGCCAGCAGTGTGGCGCTAGCGGGAGGGAACACCGGGGAGCTGTTTTTT.

The chain uses TRBV12-3 or TRBV12-4 and TRBJ1-2; unclear D gene. Trimming stripped 3 bases from V and 2 bases from J, with 13 bases between. The length of the CDR3 is 15 residues. The CDR3 loop is CASSLGPPSNYGYTF. For the CDR3, the DNA is TGTGCCAGCAGTTTGGGTCCCCCCTCAAACTATGGCTACACCTTC.